This T cell receptor (beta chain) was identified in a study of shared clonotypes between healthy human individuals (dated by TCRdb to the early 2020s). A note on the overall study: The cohort included three men and two women between 18 and 49 years of age. For each donor, CD4 naive and CD4 memory were each given three plates, CD8 naive was given two plates, and CD8 memory was given one plate. To estimate repertoire size and how much clonotypes are shared between individuals, the study performed deep sequencing of blood TCR repertoires from roughly five healthy adults. To increase sequencing depth and limit assay-specific biases, TCR repertoire library preparation and sequencing were carried out by different laboratories using diverse techniques. Leukapheresis yielded between about 0.94 and 8.9 billion PBMCs per donor. What the research found in general, with its limitations: Because the study included only a small number of donors, the genetic and exposure-history diversity represented was limited. Pairwise subsampling indicated that sequencing depth was expected to affect the degree of clonotype sharing among donors. Sharing across a few donors was observed for around 5% of naive CD4, over 3% of naive CD8, over 2% of memory CD4, and around 0.42% of memory CD8 clonotypes. Larger estimated clonotype richness was generally found for naive subsets than for memory subsets. Only blood was sampled, and tissue TCR repertoires likely differ from those in blood. Rarefaction of sorted-subset datasets indicated incomplete sequencing despite the large sequencing depth. Clonotypes shared by all four sorted-subset donors showed higher generation probabilities than non-shared clonotypes.

V is shortened by 4 bases, J by 8 bases, and the region joining them spans 19 bases. The CDR3 starts with the cysteine, ends with the phenylalanine, and has 15 residues. CDR3 DNA only is kept here, 45 bases in frame from base 1. The germline V gene (reference sequence) provides CDR1 SGHNT and CDR2 YYREEE. TCR CDR3 regions were amplified from genomic DNA by multiplex PCR using the deep immunoSEQ assay. Extracted genomic DNA from each cell subset was distributed evenly across all wells of several immunoSEQ 96-well plates, and each plate was treated as a replicate. For sorted subsets, approximately 200 ng of genomic DNA, equivalent to some 33,000 T cell genomes, went into each replicate PCR. Purified libraries were measured with a Qubit 3.0 fluorometer, size-checked on a Bioanalyzer 2100, and measured again with the KAPA Library Quantification kit. A separate single-read 150-cycle Illumina NextSeq 550 flow cell was used to sequence each immunoSEQ 96-well plate. In the original analysis: Because only junctional sequences without quality scores were contained in the immunoSEQ output, filtering matching that applied to full-length reads could not be performed. To assign V/J genes and CDR3, sequences were annotated using PyIR, a Python wrapper for IgBLAST v1.9, with IMGT germline references. Reads with weak V/J assignments (E-value above 1e-6), missing CDR3, stop codons, out-of-frame junctions, or ambiguous translated residues were removed. V3J clonotypes were defined as sequences sharing an identical inferred V gene, J gene, and CDR3 amino acid sequence. Percentage overlap between repertoires was computed as shared unique clonotypes divided by the size of the smaller repertoire. Repertoire richness was assessed with RTK rarefaction, the Chao1 estimator, and Recon v2.1 estimates of unobserved clonotypes. Generation probabilities for all TCRbeta clonotypes obtained by the gDNA method from a handful of donors were computed using OLGA. TCRdb took this table from immuneACCESS and kept in-frame rearrangements with V and J called. Such tables lack part of the clones; where checked against another copy, unresolved V genes explain under half of the gap, and the rest is unexplained. The V and J calls and clone size were taken over from that table, and D and trimming were inferred from the DNA. In this sample the table shows some 2,100,000 clones, about 93% of which occur a single time. The ten largest clonotypes hold over 1.5% of the sample.

Remarks on this clone: Its antigen remains undetermined. The sample holds no much larger clone one base away, and base qualities are not on file.

CD8 naive samples were CD45RO-negative cells positively selected for CCR7, giving a CD45RA+CCR7+ population that excluded TemRA cells. The donors were healthy, HIV-negative adults with no recently reported acute infections or vaccinations. Only Caucasian adults living in Nashville, Tennessee, USA were represented among the donors. After blood collection by leukapheresis, PBMCs were isolated using Ficoll-Histopaque density gradient centrifugation and then cryopreserved in the vapor phase of liquid nitrogen. Purity and quantity of every magnetically sorted T cell population were checked by analytical flow cytometry. From each sorted fraction, genomic DNA was isolated and quantified by UV absorbance on a Nanodrop 2000c.

This sequence uses TRBV5-4 and TRBJ2-1; a tentative D match to TRBD2 spans 5 bases. The TCR comes from a man between 18 and 29 years old in good health. Some clones in this sample may be carry-over from other donors' samples. Material for sequencing was naive CD8+ T cells from PBMCs. In light of the paper, this sample's cell subset or site label describes: CD45RA+CCR7+. The nucleotide sequence is given as TGTGCCAGCAGCACCGACACGGGATCCGTCGATGAGCAGTTCTTC. This translates into CASSTDTGSVDEQFF.